This T cell receptor (beta chain) is drawn from a study of cytotoxic CD8 clonotypes in ibrutinib-treated CLL. Across the study: Overall, some 25 responses were partial and 2 complete; following median roughly 68 months, around 15 patients stayed remitted and approximately 12 progressed. The samples contained approximately 280,000 productive templates on average. They also contained an average of about 90,000 productive rearrangements. Broader study findings: Patients had baseline clonality above age-matched healthy donors, and this clonality moved with circulating CD8+ T-cell counts.

Assay: immunoSEQ multiplex PCR; the TCRdb copy retains only in-frame clones and omits some. The sample has about 310,000 clones; 70% to 80% are singletons. Trimming shortened V by 3 bases and J by 1 base, and 16 bases separated the two germline ends. Germline V gene lookup returns CDR1 LNHNV and CDR2 YYDKDF (reference sequence). This CDR3 region has 16 residues. Turning to this clone: Its antigen is unidentified.

The starting material was PBMCs, obtained before ibrutinib treatment. This receptor was taken from a human donor with chronic lymphocytic leukemia. This chain links TRBV15 with TRBJ2-7, with D possibly being TRBD1 or TRBD2 (5 bases each). The CDR3 nucleotides read TGTGCCACCAGCAGGAACCTCGGGGCGGCTTCCTACGAGCAGTACTTC. Amino acids: CATSRNLGAASYEQYF.